The rows below give T cell receptor beta chains drawn from one sample of a study of cytomegalovirus exposure and HLA in healthy donors. Assay used: immunoSEQ multiplex PCR; TCRdb lists only in-frame clones, some missing. The sample has 60,000 to 65,000 clones, around 80% seen once; the top ten hold approximately 24%. Material for sequencing was PBMCs. The receptors here all came from a middle-aged woman in good health and CMV-seropositive. The CDR3 runs from the conserved cysteine through the conserved F or W. Fields, in order: J gene, V gene, CDR3 protein.

TRBJ2-3 TRBV18 CASSPPRQGSTDTQYF
TRBJ2-7 TRBV5-6 CASSLALGSPESYEQYF
TRBJ2-2 TRBV6-1 CATQDRVTGELFF
TRBJ2-3 TRBV2 CASRGTGGTDTQYF
TRBJ2-1 TRBV9 CASSVAGSSGGLYNEQFF
TRBJ2-3 TRBV6-1 CASSATSGGPDTQYF
TRBJ2-7 TRBV4-3 CASSQDYARNEQYF
TRBJ1-6 TRBV9 CASSPWEGTNSPLHF
TRBJ2-1 TRBV6-5 CASSSPRVLNEQFF
TRBJ2-1 TRBV5-4 CASSLRVLNEQFF
TRBJ2-3 TRBV30 CAWSLLAGTQYF
TRBJ2-1 TRBV9 CASSPVDNRGSYNEQFF
TRBJ2-7 TRBV6-5 CASSRGHTYEQYF
TRBJ1-1 TRBV4-1 CASSQNPQGRPEAFF
TRBJ2-1 TRBV4-3 CASSQGPGGANSNEQFF
TRBJ1-6 TRBV29-1 CSATVGGQNSPLHF
TRBJ1-1 TRBV9 CASSVAAEGRAEAFF
TRBJ1-6 TRBV7-2 CASSLAYSPLHF
TRBJ1-2 TRBV15 CATSSGGAGGFYGYTF
TRBJ1-5 TRBV6-6 CASSYSQGRGNQPQHF